This entry describes one T cell receptor beta chain. Its specificity is not known. 13 Jbeta primers and 60 Vbeta primers were used for the PCR. The data were produced by immunoSEQ multiplex PCR, yet TCRdb's version contains in-frame clones alone and is incomplete. The sample lists 150,000 to 200,000 clones; approximately 70% were seen once. Donors likely had unrecorded immune exposures despite being nominally healthy when sampled. The data are from a study of cytomegalovirus exposure and HLA in healthy donors. Study-level points and caveats: HLA alleles showed associations with about 17,000 TCR beta sequences in a later analysis, at a 0.05 false discovery rate. A later analysis reported that several of the most significant clusters appeared to be linked to common viral pathogens, among them Epstein-Barr virus. Reported results showed that the classifier diagnosed cytomegalovirus status with high specificity and sensitivity.

V was cut by 4 bases and J by 4 bases, with 14 bases left in between. The CDR3 totals 15 residues. The chain links TRBV23-1 to TRBJ1-5, with unresolved D. TRBV23-1 is an ORF; its function is uncertain. The TCR was taken from a man aged 40-49 years in good health and CMV-seropositive. The sequencing sample was made of PBMCs. Here the CDR3 reads CASSRLGAQNQPQHF. The DNA for the CDR3 is TGCGCCAGCAGTCGGCTGGGAGCGCAGAATCAGCCCCAGCATTTT.